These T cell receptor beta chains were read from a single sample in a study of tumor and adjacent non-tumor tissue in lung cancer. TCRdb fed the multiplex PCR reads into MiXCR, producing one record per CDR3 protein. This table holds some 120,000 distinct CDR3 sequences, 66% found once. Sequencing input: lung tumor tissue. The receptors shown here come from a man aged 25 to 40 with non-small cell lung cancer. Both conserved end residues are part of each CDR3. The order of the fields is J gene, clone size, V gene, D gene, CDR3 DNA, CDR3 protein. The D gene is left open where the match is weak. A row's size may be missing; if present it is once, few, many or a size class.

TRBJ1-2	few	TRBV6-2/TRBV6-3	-	TGTGCCACGGGACGGACATCGGGGGGCTACACCTTC	CATGRTSGGYTF
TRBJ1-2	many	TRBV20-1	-	TGCAGTGCTAGAGCGACGGGGGCTGGAGGCTACACCTTC	CSARATGAGGYTF
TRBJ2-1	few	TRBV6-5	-	TGTGCCAGTAGTCTCGAGCCATGGAGTGAGCAGTTCTTC	CASSLEPWSEQFF
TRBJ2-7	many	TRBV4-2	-	TGTGCCAGCAGCCTTCCGGGACAACCACCCTACGAGCAGTACTTC	CASSLPGQPPYEQYF
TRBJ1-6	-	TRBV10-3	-	TGTGCCATCAGTGGGGATCAGAACTATAATTCATCCATCCACTTT	CAISGDQNYNSSIHF
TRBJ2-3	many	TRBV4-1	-	TGCGCCAGCAGCCAAGATCCCCACAGCACAGATACGCAGTATTTT	CASSQDPHSTDTQYF
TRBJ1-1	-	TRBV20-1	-	TGCAGTACCCCGGACGGGGACGAGGCTTTCTTT	CSTPDGDEAFF
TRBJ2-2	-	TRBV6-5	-	TGTGTCAGCAGTTACTCGGGGAGACGGAACACCGGGGAGCTGTTTTTT	CVSSYSGRRNTGELFF
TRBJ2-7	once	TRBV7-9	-	TGTGCCAGCAGCCACCGGGACACGGCAACCTACGAGCAGTACTTC	CASSHRDTATYEQYF
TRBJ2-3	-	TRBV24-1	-	TGTGCCACCAGTGATTTCTCAGATATACAGTATTTT	CATSDFSDIQYF
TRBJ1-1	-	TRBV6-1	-	TGTGCCAGCAGGTACAGGGAGGGCCGACGGAACACTGAAGCTTTCTTT	CASRYREGRRNTEAFF
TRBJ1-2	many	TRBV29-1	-	TGCAGCGTTGAAATGCAAGACAGAAACTATGGCTACACCTTC	CSVEMQDRNYGYTF
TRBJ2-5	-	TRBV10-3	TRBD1	TGTGCCATCAGTGAGTCAAGGACAGGGGAAGAGGCCCAGTACTTC	CAISESRTGEEAQYF
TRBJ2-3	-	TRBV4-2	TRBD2	TGTACCAGCAGCCCTCTTAGCGGGGGGCGCACAGATACGCAGTATTTT	CTSSPLSGGRTDTQYF
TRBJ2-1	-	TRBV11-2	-	TGTGTCAGCAGCTTTGCTAGTGCGTCCTATAATGTGCAGTTCTTC	CVSSFASASYNVQFF
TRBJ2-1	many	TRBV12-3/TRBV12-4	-	TGTGCCAGCAGCCGAATGGGCAATGAGCAGTTCTTC	CASSRMGNEQFF
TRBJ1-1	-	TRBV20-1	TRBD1	TGCAGTGCTAGTGGGACGACAGGGCATACTGAAACTTTCTTT	CSASGTTGHTETFF
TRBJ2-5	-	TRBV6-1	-	TGTGCCAGCACTAGAAACAGGGAAGGAGTGGAAACCCAGTACTTC	CASTRNREGVETQYF
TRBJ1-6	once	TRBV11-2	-	TGTGCCAGCAACAACTCTAGGTCCAGGGGTGGCTCCTATAACTCACCCCTCCACTTT	CASNNSRSRGGSYNSPLHF
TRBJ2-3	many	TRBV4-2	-	TGTGCCAGCAGCCAAGGGTCGGGGGAGGTGAGAACAGATACGCAGTATTTT	CASSQGSGEVRTDTQYF
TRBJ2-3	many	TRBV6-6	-	TGTGCCAGCAGTCGACTGCGTGCTAGCACAGATACGCAGTATTTT	CASSRLRASTDTQYF
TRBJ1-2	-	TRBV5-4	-	TGTGCCACCGTCCCCCAGGGTGAGGGATCGTGTGGCTACACCTTC	CATVPQGEGSCGYTF
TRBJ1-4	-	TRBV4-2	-	TGTTCCAGCAGCCAAGATGGTGCAGTTGGGGAAAAACTGTTTTTT	CSSSQDGAVGEKLFF
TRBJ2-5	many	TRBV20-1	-	TGCAGTGCTCCCCGTGGTAACTGGATGAAAGGAGAGACCCAGTACTTC	CSAPRGNWMKGETQYF
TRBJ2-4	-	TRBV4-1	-	TGCGCCAGCGGCCCCCTACCCCAGCAGGACTATGCAGCCAAAAATATTCAGTACTTC	CASGPLPQQDYAAKNIQYF
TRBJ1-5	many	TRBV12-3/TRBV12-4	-	TGTGCCAGCAGTTTCGGAACAAATCAGCCCCAGCATTTT	CASSFGTNQPQHF
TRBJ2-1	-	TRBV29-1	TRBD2	TGCAACGTTCCCCCGAGAGGGGAAGCGGGAGGGCCCAACGAGCAGTTCTTC	CNVPPRGEAGGPNEQFF
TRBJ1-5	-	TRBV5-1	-	TGCGCCAGCAGCTTGGACAGTTCAGGCGGTCAGCACCAGCATTTT	CASSLDSSGGQHQHF
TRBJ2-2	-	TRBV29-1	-	TGTAGCGTTGTCAGGGCCACCGGGGAGCCGTTTTTT	CSVVRATGEPFF
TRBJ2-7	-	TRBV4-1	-	TGTGCCAGCAGCCAAGAATGGGGTAAGGTGCAGTACTTC	CASSQEWGKVQYF
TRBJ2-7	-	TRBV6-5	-	TGTGCCAGCATCGATGACAGGTTAGCAACCTACGAGCAGTACTTC	CASIDDRLATYEQYF
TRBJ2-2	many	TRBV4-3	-	TGCGCCAGCAGCCAAGATTATACAACGAACACCGGGGAGCTGTTTTTT	CASSQDYTTNTGELFF
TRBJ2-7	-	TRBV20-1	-	TGCAGTGCTAGTGGCGGAGGGGGGGACACTGCCTACAAGCAGTACTTC	CSASGGGGDTAYKQYF
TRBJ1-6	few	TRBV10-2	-	TGCGCCAGCTTCGGATATATTTCACCCCTCCACTTT	CASFGYISPLHF
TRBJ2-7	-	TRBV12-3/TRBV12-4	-	TGTGCCAGCACTTTACAGTGGGCCTCCTACGAGCAGTACTTC	CASTLQWASYEQYF
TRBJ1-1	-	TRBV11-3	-	TGTGCCACCCAGGTCAGTATCGTGAATCCTGAAGCTTTCTTT	CATQVSIVNPEAFF
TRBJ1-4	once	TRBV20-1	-	TGCAGTGCTTCCGACGTGAGAACTAATGAAAAACTGTTTTTT	CSASDVRTNEKLFF
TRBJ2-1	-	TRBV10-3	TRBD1	TGTGCCATCAGTGACCCTAGGACAGGGGGCAATGGGCAGTTCTTC	CAISDPRTGGNGQFF
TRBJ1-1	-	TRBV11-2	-	TGTGCCAACAGCTTAGCGGCAGGATGGGGGGCTTTCTTT	CANSLAAGWGAFF
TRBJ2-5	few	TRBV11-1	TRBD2	TGTGCTAGCAACTTAGAAGCGGGAAGGCAAGAGACCCAGTATTTC	CASNLEAGRQETQYF
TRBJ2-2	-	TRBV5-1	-	TGCGCCAGCTACGAAAACCCGAACACCGGGGAGCTGTTTTTT	CASYENPNTGELFF
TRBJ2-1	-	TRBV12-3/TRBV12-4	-	TGTGCCAACAGTTCCGGGTCTGATAATGAGCAGTTCTTC	CANSSGSDNEQFF
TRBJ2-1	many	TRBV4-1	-	TGCGCCAGCAGCCAAGAAGTGAGCTCCTACAATGAGCAGTTCTTC	CASSQEVSSYNEQFF
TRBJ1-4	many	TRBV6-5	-	TGTGCCAGCAGTTACAATCGGGCGCCTGAAAAACTGTTTTTT	CASSYNRAPEKLFF
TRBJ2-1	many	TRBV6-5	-	TGTGCCAGCAGTAAAGTACTTTCCGGGACAGAGCAGTTCTTC	CASSKVLSGTEQFF
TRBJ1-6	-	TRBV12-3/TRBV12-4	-	TGTGCCAGCAGTTTAGGACAGTCCTATAACTTACCCCTCCACTTT	CASSLGQSYNLPLHF
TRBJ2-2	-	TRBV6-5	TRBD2	TGTGCCAGCAATTCGCCACTAGCGGGAGGTTTTAGGGAGCTGTTTTTT	CASNSPLAGGFRELFF
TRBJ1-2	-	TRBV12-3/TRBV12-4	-	TGTGCCAGCAGTGAGGAGGTCGGGCCTAACTATGGCTACATCTTC	CASSEEVGPNYGYIF
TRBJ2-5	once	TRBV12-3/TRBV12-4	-	TGTGTCAGCAGTTTTTCCCTTACGGAGACCCAGTACTTC	CVSSFSLTETQYF
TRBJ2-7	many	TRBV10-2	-	TGCGCCAGCAGTGAGCGAATTGGGACCAGCCCCGAGCAGTACTTC	CASSERIGTSPEQYF
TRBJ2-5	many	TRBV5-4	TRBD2	TGTGCCAGCAGCCCGGGGACTAGCGGGAGTTTGTCGGGGACCCAGTACTTC	CASSPGTSGSLSGTQYF